The T cell receptor beta chain described here comes from a study of cytomegalovirus exposure and HLA in healthy donors. Broader study findings: Certain indistinguishable V segments, among them TRBV6-2 and TRBV6-3, were excluded.

Researchers ran the PCR with 60 Vbeta and 13 Jbeta primers. Libraries were prepared by immunoSEQ multiplex PCR; TCRdb keeps only in-frame clonotypes and omits some of them. The data show some 160,000 clones, approximately 81% seen once. Deletions cut 6 bases from V and 1 base from J, with 12 bases between. The CDR3 runs 15 residues. The germline V gene has CDR1 MNHNY and CDR2 SVGAGI (reference sequence). This clone appeared a single time. What it recognizes is unknown. V is TRBV6-6 and J is TRBJ2-2; D might be TRBD2 (6 bases). The origin of this receptor is a man aged 18 to 35 in good health and CMV-seronegative. Material for sequencing was PBMCs. The CDR3 DNA is TGTGCCAGCAGCCCTTCCGGGAGGAACACCGGGGAGCTGTTTTTT. Translating it yields CASSPSGRNTGELFF.